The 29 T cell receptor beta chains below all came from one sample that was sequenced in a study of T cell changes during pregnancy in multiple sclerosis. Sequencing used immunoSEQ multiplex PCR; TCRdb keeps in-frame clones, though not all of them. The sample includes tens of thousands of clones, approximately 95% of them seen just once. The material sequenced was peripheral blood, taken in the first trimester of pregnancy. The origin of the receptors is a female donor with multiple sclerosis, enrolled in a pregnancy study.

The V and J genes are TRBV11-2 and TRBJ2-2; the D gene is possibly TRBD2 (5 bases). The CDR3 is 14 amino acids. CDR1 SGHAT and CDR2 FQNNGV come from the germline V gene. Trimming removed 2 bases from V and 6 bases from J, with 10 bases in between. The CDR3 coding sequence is TGTGCCAGCAGCTTAAGGAGGACTGCCGGGGAGCTGTTTTTT. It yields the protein CASSLRRTAGELFF.

CDR3 protein: CASSPSEDTQYF. DNA for the CDR3: TGTGCCAGCTCACCCTCAGAAGATACGCAGTATTTT. The chain combines TRBV18 with TRBJ2-3; D is uncertain. CDR3 length: 12 amino acids. Trimming took 3 bases from V and 5 from J, leaving 6 bases between them. From germline, CDR1 is KGHSH and CDR2 LQKENI.

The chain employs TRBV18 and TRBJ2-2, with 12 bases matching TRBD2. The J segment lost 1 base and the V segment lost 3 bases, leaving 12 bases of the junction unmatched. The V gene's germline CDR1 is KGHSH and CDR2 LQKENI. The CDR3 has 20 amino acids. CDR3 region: CASSPLLTSGGIKNTGELFF. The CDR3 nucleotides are TGTGCCAGCTCACCCCTACTGACTAGCGGGGGCATTAAGAACACCGGGGAGCTGTTTTTT. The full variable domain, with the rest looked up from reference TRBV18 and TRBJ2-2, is NAGVMQNPRHLVRRRGQEARLRCSPMKGHSHVYWYRQLPEEGLKFMVYLQKENIIDESGMPKERFSAEFPKEGPSILRIQQVVRGDSAAYFCASSPLLTSGGIKNTGELFFGEGSRLTVL.

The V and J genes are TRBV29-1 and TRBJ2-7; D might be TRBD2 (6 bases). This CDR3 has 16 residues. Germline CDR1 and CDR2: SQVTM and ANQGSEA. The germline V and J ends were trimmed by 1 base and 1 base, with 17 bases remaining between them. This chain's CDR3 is CSVEVRDSLWSYEQYF. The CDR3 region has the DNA TGCAGCGTTGAAGTTAGGGACTCCCTTTGGTCCTACGAGCAGTACTTC.

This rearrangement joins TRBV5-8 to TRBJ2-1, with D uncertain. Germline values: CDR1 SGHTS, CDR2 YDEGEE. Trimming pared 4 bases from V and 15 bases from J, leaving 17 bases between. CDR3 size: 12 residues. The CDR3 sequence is CASSVRVLKWFF. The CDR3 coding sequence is TGTGCCAGCAGCGTGAGAGTCCTGAAGTGGTTCTTC.

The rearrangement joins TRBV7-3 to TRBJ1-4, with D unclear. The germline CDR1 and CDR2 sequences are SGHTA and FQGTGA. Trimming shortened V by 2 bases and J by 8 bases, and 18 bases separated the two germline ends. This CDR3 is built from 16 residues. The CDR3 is CASSLGPGPGNEKLFF. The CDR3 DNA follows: TGTGCCAGCAGCTTAGGGCCGGGCCCCGGGAACGAAAAACTGTTTTTT.

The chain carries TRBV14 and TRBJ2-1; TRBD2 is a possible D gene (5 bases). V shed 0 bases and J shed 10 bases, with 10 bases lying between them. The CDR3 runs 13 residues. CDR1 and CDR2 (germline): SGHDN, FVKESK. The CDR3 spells CASSQDLAGEQFF. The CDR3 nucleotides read TGTGCCAGCAGCCAAGATCTGGCGGGCGAGCAGTTCTTC.

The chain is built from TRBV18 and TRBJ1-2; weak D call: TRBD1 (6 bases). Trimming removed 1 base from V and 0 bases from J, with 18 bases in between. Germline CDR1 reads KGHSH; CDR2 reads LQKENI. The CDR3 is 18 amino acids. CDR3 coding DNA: TGTGCCAGCTCACCACTCACAGGGCGACGAAGCGCTAACTATGGCTACACCTTC. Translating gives CASSPLTGRRSANYGYTF.

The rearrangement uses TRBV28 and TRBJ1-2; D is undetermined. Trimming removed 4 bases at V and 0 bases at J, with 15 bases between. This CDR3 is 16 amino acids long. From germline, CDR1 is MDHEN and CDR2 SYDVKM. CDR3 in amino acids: CASSSHGVLPNYGYTF. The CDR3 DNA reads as TGTGCCAGCAGTTCCCACGGGGTTCTCCCTAACTATGGCTACACCTTC.

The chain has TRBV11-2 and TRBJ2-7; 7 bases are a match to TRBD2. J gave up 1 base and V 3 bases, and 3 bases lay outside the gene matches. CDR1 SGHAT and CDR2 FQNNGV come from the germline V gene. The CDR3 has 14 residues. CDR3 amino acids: CASSFSGRSYEQYF. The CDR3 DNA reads TGTGCCAGCAGCTTCTCCGGGAGGTCCTACGAGCAGTACTTC.

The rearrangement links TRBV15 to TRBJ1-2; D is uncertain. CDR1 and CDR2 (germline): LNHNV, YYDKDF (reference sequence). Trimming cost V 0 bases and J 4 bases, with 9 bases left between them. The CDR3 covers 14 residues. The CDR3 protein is CATSRETLGYGYTF. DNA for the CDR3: TGTGCCACCAGCAGAGAGACACTGGGCTATGGCTACACCTTC.

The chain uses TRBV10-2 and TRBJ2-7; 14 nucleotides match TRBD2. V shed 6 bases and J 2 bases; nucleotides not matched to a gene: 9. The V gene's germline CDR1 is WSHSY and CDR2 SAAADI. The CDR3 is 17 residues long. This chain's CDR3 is CASSRGLAGESAYEQYF. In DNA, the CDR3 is TGCGCCAGCAGCAGGGGACTAGCGGGAGAATCTGCCTACGAGCAGTACTTC.

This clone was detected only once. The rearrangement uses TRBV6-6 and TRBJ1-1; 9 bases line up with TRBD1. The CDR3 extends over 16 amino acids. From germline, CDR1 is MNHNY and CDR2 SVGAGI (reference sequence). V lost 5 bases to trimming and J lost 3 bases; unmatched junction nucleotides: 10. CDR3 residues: CASSPPGQGSYTEAFF. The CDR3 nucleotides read TGTGCCAGCAGTCCCCCGGGACAGGGTTCTTACACTGAAGCTTTCTTT.

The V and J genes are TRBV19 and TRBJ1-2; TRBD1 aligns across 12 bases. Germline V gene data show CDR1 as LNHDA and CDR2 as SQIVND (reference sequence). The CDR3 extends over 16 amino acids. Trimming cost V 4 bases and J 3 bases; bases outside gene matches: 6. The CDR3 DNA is TGTGCCAGTAGTAGCCCGGGACAGGGGGCAGACTATGGCTACACCTTC. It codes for CASSSPGQGADYGYTF.

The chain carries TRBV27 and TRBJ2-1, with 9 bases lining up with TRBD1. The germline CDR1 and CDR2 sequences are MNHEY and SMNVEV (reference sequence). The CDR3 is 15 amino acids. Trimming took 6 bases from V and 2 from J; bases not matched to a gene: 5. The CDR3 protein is CASRSRDRAYNEQFF. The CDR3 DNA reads TGTGCCAGCAGATCCCGGGACAGGGCCTACAATGAGCAGTTCTTC.

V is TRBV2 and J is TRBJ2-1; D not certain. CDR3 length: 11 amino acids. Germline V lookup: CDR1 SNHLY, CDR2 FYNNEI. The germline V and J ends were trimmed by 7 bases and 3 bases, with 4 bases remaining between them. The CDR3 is CASINYNEQFF. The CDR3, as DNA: TGTGCCAGCATAAACTACAATGAGCAGTTCTTC.

CDR3 coding DNA: TGTGCCAGCAGCGTAGCTACGGGGGGGAATGAGCAGTTCTTC. As protein: CASSVATGGNEQFF. The V and J genes are TRBV9 and TRBJ2-1, with 8 positions matching TRBD2. The CDR3 contains 14 residues. Germline V lookup: CDR1 SGDLS, CDR2 YYNGEE. Trimming cost V 0 bases and J 7 bases; bases outside gene matches: 3.

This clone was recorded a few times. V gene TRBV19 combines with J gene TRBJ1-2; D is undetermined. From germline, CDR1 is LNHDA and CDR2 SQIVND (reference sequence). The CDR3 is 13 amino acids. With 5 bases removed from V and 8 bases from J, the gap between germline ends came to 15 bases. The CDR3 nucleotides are TGTGCCAGTAGTTCACAGTCCCGTGGGGGCTACACCTTC. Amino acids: CASSSQSRGGYTF.

CDR3 amino acids: CASSLVGGGQPQHF. The CDR3, as DNA: TGTGCCAGCAGCTTAGTCGGGGGGGGTCAGCCCCAGCATTTT. The rearrangement joins TRBV7-2 to TRBJ1-5; perhaps TRBD1 as D (5 bases). Trimming took off 1 base at V and 6 bases at J, with 10 bases between the two ends. Germline V gene sequence: CDR1 SGHTA, CDR2 FQGNSA. This CDR3 contains 14 residues.

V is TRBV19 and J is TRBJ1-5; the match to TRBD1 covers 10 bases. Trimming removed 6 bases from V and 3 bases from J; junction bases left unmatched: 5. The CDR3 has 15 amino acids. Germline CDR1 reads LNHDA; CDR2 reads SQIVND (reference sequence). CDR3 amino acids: CASSPGQGLNQPQHF. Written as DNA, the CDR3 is TGTGCCAGTAGCCCGGGACAGGGGCTCAATCAGCCCCAGCATTTT.

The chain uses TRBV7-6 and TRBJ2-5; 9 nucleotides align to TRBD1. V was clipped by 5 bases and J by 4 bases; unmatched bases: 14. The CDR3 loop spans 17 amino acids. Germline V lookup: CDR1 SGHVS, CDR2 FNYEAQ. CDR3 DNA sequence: TGTGCCAGCAGCCCCCGGGACAGGGCAGTTGGAAGAGAGACCCAGTACTTC. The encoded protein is CASSPRDRAVGRETQYF.

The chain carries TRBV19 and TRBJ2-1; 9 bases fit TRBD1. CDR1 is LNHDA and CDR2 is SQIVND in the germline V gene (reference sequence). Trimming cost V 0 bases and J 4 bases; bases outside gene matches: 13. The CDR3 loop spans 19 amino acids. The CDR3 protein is CASSIDPRTGVGRYNEQFF. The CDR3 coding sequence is TGTGCCAGTAGTATAGATCCTCGGACAGGGGTCGGTCGATACAATGAGCAGTTCTTC.

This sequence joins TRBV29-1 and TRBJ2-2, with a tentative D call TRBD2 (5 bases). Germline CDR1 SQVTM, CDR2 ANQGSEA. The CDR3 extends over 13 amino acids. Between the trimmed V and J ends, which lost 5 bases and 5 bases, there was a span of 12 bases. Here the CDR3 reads CSVFLARTGELFF. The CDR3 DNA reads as TGCAGCGTTTTTCTAGCTAGGACCGGGGAGCTGTTTTTT.

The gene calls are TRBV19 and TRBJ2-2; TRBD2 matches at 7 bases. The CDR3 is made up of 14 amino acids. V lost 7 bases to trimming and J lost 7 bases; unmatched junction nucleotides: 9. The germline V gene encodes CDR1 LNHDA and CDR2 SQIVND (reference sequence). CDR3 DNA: TGTGCCAGTAAACCTAGCGGCCTTTACGGGGAGCTGTTTTTT. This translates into CASKPSGLYGELFF.

The CDR3 here is CATSAGTSYEQYF. The CDR3 region has the DNA TGTGCCACCAGCGCCGGGACTAGCTACGAGCAGTACTTC. This rearrangement joins TRBV15 to TRBJ2-7, with 8 bases fitting TRBD2. The CDR3 sequence is 13 residues long. The V segment lost 5 bases and the J segment 3 bases; nucleotides outside the gene matches: 3. In germline, CDR1 is LNHNV, CDR2 YYDKDF (reference sequence).

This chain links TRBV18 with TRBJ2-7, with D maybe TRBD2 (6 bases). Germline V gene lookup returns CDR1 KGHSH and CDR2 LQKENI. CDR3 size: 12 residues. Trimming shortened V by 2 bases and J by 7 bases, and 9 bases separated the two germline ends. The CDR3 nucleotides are TGTGCCAGCTCACCAGCAGGAGGGGAGCAGTACTTC. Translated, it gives CASSPAGGEQYF.

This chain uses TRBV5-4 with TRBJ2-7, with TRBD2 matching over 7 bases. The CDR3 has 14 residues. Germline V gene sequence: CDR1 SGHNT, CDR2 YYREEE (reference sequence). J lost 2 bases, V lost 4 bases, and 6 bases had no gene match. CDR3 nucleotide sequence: TGTGCCAGCAGCCACAGCGGGGCGGCCTACGAGCAGTACTTC. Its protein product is CASSHSGAAYEQYF.

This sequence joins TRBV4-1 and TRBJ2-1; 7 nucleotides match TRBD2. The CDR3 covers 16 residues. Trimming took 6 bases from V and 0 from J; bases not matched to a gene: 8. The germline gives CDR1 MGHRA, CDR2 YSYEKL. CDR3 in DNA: TGCGCCAGCAGGGACCTTGCTAGCGGCTCCTACAATGAGCAGTTCTTC. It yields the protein CASRDLASGSYNEQFF.

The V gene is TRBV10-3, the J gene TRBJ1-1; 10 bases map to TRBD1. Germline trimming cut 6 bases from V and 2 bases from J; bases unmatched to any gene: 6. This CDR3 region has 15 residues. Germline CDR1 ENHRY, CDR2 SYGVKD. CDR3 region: CAIRGQGSINTEAFF. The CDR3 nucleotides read TGTGCCATCAGGGGACAGGGGTCGATCAACACTGAAGCTTTCTTT.